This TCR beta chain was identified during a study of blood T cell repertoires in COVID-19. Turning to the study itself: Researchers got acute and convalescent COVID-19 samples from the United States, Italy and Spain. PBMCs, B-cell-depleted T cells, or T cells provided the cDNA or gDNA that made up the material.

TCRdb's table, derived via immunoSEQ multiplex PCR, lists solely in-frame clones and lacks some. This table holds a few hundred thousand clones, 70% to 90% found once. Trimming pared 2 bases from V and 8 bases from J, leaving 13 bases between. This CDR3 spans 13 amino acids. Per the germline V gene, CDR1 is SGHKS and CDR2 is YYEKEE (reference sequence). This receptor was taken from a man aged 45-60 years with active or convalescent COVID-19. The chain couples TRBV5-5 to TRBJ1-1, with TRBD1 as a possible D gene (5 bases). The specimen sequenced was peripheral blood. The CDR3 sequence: CASSFLDSGEAFF. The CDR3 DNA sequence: TGTGCCAGCAGCTTCCTTGACAGCGGGGAAGCTTTCTTT. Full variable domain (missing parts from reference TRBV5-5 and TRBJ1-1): DAGVTQSPTHLIKTRGQQVTLRCSPISGHKSVSWYQQVLGQGPQFIFQYYEKEERGRGNFPDRFSARQFPNYSSELNVNALLLGDSALYLCASSFLDSGEAFFGQGTRLTVV.